The TCR beta chain under discussion was sequenced for a study of T cell changes during pregnancy in multiple sclerosis. V lost 3 bases and J lost 5; bases outside the gene matches: 2. Per the germline V gene, CDR1 is KGHSH and CDR2 is LQKENI. CDR3 length: 13 residues. Only in-frame clones appear in the TCRdb table, and some are missing; sequencing was by immunoSEQ multiplex PCR. The sample lists about 41,000 clones, 70% to 90% occurring once. The clonotype comes from a female donor with multiple sclerosis, enrolled in a pregnancy study. The rearrangement uses TRBV18 and TRBJ2-5; TRBD2 aligns across 8 bases. Sample: CD4+ T cells from peripheral blood mononuclear cells, taken in the first trimester of pregnancy. The CDR3 is CASSPASGETQYF. CDR3 nucleotides: TGTGCCAGCTCACCGGCTAGCGGGGAGACCCAGTACTTC.